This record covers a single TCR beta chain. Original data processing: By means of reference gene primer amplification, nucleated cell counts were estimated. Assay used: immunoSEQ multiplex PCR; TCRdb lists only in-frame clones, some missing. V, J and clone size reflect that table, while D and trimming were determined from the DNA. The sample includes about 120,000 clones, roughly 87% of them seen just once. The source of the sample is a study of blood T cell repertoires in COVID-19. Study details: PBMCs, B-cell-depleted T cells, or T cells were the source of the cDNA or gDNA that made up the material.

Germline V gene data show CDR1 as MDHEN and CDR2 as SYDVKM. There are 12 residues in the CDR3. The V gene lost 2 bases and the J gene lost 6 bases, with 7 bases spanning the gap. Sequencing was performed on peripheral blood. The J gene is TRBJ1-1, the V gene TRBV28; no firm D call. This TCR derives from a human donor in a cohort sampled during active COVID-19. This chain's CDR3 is CASSLIPAEAFF. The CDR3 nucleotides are TGTGCCAGCAGTTTAATCCCAGCTGAAGCTTTCTTT.